The rows below give T cell receptor beta chains drawn from one sample of a study of cytomegalovirus exposure and HLA in healthy donors. Clones were read by immunoSEQ multiplex PCR, and TCRdb kept only the in-frame ones, dropping some. Its table records approximately 58,000 clones. Sequenced input: PBMCs. The receptors come from a woman in her fifties or sixties in good health and CMV-seropositive. Each CDR3 is given with its conserved first and last residue. A D gene is named only where the DNA matches it firmly.

len	j_gene	d_gene	v_gene	CDR3nt	CDR3aa
14	TRBJ1-2	TRBD1	TRBV7-2	TGTGCCAGCAGCTTAGCGCACAGGGGGTTTGGCTACACCTTC	CASSLAHRGFGYTF
14	TRBJ2-3	NA	TRBV11-1	TGTGCCAGCAGCTTACAGGGGTGGACAGATACGCAGTATTTT	CASSLQGWTDTQYF
12	TRBJ1-5	NA	TRBV7-2	TGTGCCAGCAGCCCCGGGGGGCAGCCCCAGCATTTT	CASSPGGQPQHF
12	TRBJ2-5	TRBD2	TRBV6-5	TGTGCCAGCCGCGGCGGGGGGGCGACCCAGTACTTC	CASRGGGATQYF
15	TRBJ2-2	TRBD1	TRBV27	TGTGCCAGCAGTCCCCGGGACAGCTGGGCCGGGGAGCTGTTTTTT	CASSPRDSWAGELFF
15	TRBJ2-5	NA	TRBV2	TGTGCCAGCAGTGAAGAGTCGGGATTTCAAGAGACCCAGTACTTC	CASSEESGFQETQYF
14	TRBJ2-2	TRBD1	TRBV4-1	TGCGCCAGCAGCCAAGAGCAGGGGGCCGGGGAGCTGTTTTTT	CASSQEQGAGELFF
14	TRBJ1-5	NA	TRBV28	TGTGCCAGCAGTTTTGTGGGGGGGCGAACGGCCCAGCATTTT	CASSFVGGRTAQHF
14	TRBJ2-2	NA	TRBV4-1	TGCGCCAGCAGCCAAGATGACAGAGGCGGGGAGCTGTTTTTT	CASSQDDRGGELFF
16	TRBJ2-7	NA	TRBV4-2	TGTGCCAGCAGCCAGGACGCCTCTGGTCAGGGCTACGAGCAGTACTTC	CASSQDASGQGYEQYF
13	TRBJ2-7	NA	TRBV5-1	TGCGCCAGCAGCTTGAACAGGAGATACGAGCAGTACTTC	CASSLNRRYEQYF
14	TRBJ1-5	NA	TRBV28	TGTGCCAGCAGTACCGGGACACCCGATCGGCCCCAGCATTTT	CASSTGTPDRPQHF
15	TRBJ1-6	TRBD1	TRBV5-1	TGCGCCAGCAGCTTGAGACAGGGGGAAAGTTCACCCCTCCACTTT	CASSLRQGESSPLHF
14	TRBJ1-2	NA	TRBV5-6	TGTGCCAGCAGCTTAACCCGGACAGACTATGGCTACACCTTC	CASSLTRTDYGYTF
15	TRBJ2-7	TRBD1	TRBV5-1	TGCGCCAGCAGACTTACAACAGGGGTTATCTACGAGCAGTACTTC	CASRLTTGVIYEQYF